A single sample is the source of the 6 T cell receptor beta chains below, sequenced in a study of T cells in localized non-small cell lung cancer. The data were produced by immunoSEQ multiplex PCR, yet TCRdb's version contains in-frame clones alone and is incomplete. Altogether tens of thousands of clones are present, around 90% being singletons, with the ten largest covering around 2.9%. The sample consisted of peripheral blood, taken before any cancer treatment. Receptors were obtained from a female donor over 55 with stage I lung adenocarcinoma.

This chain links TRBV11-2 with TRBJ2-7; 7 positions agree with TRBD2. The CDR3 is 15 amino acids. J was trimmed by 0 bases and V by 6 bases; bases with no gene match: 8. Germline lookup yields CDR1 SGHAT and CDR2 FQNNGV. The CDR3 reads CASRSIRDYSYEQYF. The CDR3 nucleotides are TGTGCCAGCAGGTCAATTCGGGACTACTCCTACGAGCAGTACTTC.

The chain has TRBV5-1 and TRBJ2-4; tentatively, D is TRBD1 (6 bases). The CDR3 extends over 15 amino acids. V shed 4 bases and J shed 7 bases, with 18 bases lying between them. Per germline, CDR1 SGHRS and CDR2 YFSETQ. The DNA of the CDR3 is TGCGCCAGCAGCGCCTCCGGGACATTAATGAACATTCAGTACTTC. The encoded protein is CASSASGTLMNIQYF. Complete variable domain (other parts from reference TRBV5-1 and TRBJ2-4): KAGVTQTPRYLIKTRGQQVTLSCSPISGHRSVSWYQQTPGQGLQFLFEYFSETQRNKGNFPGRFSGRQFSNSRSEMNVSTLELGDSALYLCASSASGTLMNIQYFGAGTRLSVL.

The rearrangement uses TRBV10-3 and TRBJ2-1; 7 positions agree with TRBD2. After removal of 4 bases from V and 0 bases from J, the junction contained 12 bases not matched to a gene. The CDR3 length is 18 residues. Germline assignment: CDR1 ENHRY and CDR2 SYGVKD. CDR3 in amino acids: CAISAALGRESSYNEQFF. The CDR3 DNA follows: TGTGCCATCAGTGCGGCTTTAGGGCGGGAGAGCTCCTACAATGAGCAGTTCTTC.

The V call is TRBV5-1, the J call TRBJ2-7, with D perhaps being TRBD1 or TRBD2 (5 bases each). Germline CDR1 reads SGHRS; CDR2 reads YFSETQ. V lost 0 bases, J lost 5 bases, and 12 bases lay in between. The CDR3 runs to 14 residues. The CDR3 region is CASSLGGVVDEQYF. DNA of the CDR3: TGCGCCAGCAGCTTGGGAGGGGTGGTCGACGAGCAGTACTTC.

This chain's CDR3 is CASSGQRGGATNEKLFF. CDR3 DNA: TGTGCCAGCAGTGGACAGAGGGGTGGAGCAACTAATGAAAAACTGTTTTTT. V gene TRBV6-1 combines with J gene TRBJ1-4; TRBD1 is a possible D gene (5 bases). The CDR3 runs to 17 residues. Trimming took 4 bases from V and 0 from J, leaving 15 bases between them. Germline-derived CDR1 and CDR2 are MNHNS and SASEGT.

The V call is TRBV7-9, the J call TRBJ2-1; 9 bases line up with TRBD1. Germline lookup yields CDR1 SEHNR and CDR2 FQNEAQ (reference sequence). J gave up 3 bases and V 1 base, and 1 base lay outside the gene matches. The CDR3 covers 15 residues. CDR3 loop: CASSLETGGYNEQFF. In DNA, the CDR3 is TGTGCCAGCAGCTTAGAGACAGGGGGCTACAATGAGCAGTTCTTC.